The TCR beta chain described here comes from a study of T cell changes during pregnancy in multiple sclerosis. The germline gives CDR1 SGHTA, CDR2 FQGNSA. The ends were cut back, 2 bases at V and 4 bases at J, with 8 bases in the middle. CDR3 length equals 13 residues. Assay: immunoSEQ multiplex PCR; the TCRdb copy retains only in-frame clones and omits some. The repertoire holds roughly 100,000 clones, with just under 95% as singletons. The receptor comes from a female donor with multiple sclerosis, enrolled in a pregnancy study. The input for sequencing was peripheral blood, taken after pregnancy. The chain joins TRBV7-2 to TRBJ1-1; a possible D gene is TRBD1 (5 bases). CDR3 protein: CASSLKGLTEAFF. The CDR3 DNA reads TGTGCCAGCAGCTTAAAGGGGCTCACTGAAGCTTTCTTT. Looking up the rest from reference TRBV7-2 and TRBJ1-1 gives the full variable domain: GAGVSQSPSNKVTEKGKDVELRCDPISGHTALYWYRQSLGQGLEFLIYFQGNSAPDKSGLPSDRFSAERTGGSVSTLTIQRTQQEDSAVYLCASSLKGLTEAFFGQGTRLTVV.